This TCR beta chain derives from a study of T cells after yellow fever vaccination. This clonotype was counted at least ten times. The trim removed 8 bases at V and 5 bases at J, leaving 8 bases unmatched. From germline, CDR1 is MNHEY and CDR2 SVGEGT. CDR3 length: 14 amino acids. Via MiXCR, TCRdb re-called the 5' RACE reads, giving one row per CDR3 protein. The sample records a few hundred thousand distinct CDR3 sequences, roughly 8.7% being singletons. The chain couples TRBV6-2 or TRBV6-3 to TRBJ2-5, with TRBD1 identical over 10 bases. This sample comprised PBMCs, obtained on the day of the first yellow fever vaccination. The TCR originated in a man aged 18 to 29 who received the YFV17D yellow fever vaccine. The CDR3 reads CASLDRGRVETQYF. DNA for the CDR3: TGTGCCAGCCTCGACAGGGGGCGCGTGGAGACCCAGTACTTC.